These T cell receptor beta chains were read from a single sample in a study of blood T cell repertoires in COVID-19. Using immunoSEQ multiplex PCR, the repertoire was profiled, and TCRdb retains in-frame clones only, with some absent. The table includes a few hundred thousand clones, less than 90% detected once. The sequenced material came from PBMCs or T cells enriched from blood (not recorded which). These receptors came from a woman under 40 who had recovered from COVID-19. Both conserved end residues are part of each CDR3. Fields, in order: D gene, V gene, clone size, J gene, CDR3 length, CDR3 DNA, CDR3 protein. A D gene is named only where the DNA matches it firmly. A clone size is listed for some rows: how often the clone was seen (once, few, many), or a class if it is expanded.

D: .; V: TRBV9; size: few; J: TRBJ2-2; length: 12; DNA: TGTGCCAGCAGCGCCTCGGGCGGGGAGCTGTTTTTT; CDR3: CASSASGGELFF
D: .; V: TRBV7-9; size: .; J: TRBJ1-1; length: 11; DNA: TGTGCCAGCAGCCTGGGCCTTGAAGCTTTCTTT; CDR3: CASSLGLEAFF
D: .; V: TRBV12-3/TRBV12-4; size: .; J: TRBJ1-4; length: 13; DNA: TGTGCCAGCAGTCCCGTGCGGGGTGAAAAACTGTTTTTT; CDR3: CASSPVRGEKLFF
D: .; V: TRBV6-1; size: .; J: TRBJ1-5; length: 18; DNA: TGTGCCAGCAGTGAAAAGGTCCCTGACAGCACCAGCAATCAGCCCCAGCATTTT; CDR3: CASSEKVPDSTSNQPQHF
D: .; V: TRBV10-2; size: .; J: TRBJ1-1; length: 15; DNA: TGCGCCAGCAGTGACCCCCGGGTGGTGAACACTGAAGCTTTCTTT; CDR3: CASSDPRVVNTEAFF
D: .; V: TRBV29-1; size: once; J: TRBJ1-4; length: 12; DNA: TGCAGCGTTGGTAGCCCGCGGGAAAAACTGTTTTTT; CDR3: CSVGSPREKLFF
D: .; V: TRBV2; size: once; J: TRBJ1-1; length: 13; DNA: TGTGCCAGCCGGGACACTCCGAACACTGAAGCTTTCTTT; CDR3: CASRDTPNTEAFF
D: TRBD1; V: TRBV12-3/TRBV12-4; size: .; J: TRBJ1-4; length: 13; DNA: TGTGCCAGCCGTGACAGGGCAAATGAAAAACTGTTTTTT; CDR3: CASRDRANEKLFF
D: .; V: TRBV6-1; size: .; J: TRBJ1-5; length: 15; DNA: TGTGCCAGCAGTGAAAACGTTGGGCTTGGGCAGCCCCAGCATTTT; CDR3: CASSENVGLGQPQHF
D: TRBD2; V: TRBV28; size: .; J: TRBJ2-5; length: 17; DNA: TGTGCCAGCAATGGGGTAGGGCTAGCGGGGGGAGGAGAGACCCAGTACTTC; CDR3: CASNGVGLAGGGETQYF
D: .; V: TRBV7-9; size: .; J: TRBJ2-5; length: 12; DNA: TGTGCCAGCAGCCTCAACTTTGGGACCCAGTACTTC; CDR3: CASSLNFGTQYF
D: TRBD2; V: TRBV5-5; size: .; J: TRBJ2-5; length: 16; DNA: TGTGCCAGCAGCTCCGATAGCGGGGGGGCCGGGGAGACCCAGTACTTC; CDR3: CASSSDSGGAGETQYF
D: TRBD1; V: TRBV19; size: .; J: TRBJ1-4; length: 15; DNA: TGTGCCAGTAGAAGACAGGGGGCGGACAATGAAAAACTGTTTTTT; CDR3: CASRRQGADNEKLFF
D: TRBD1; V: TRBV7-9; size: .; J: TRBJ1-4; length: 15; DNA: TGTGCCAGCAGCCACTCAGGGGGAGGAGGTGAAAAACTGTTTTTT; CDR3: CASSHSGGGGEKLFF
D: TRBD1; V: TRBV6-5; size: .; J: TRBJ1-2; length: 14; DNA: TGTGCCAGCAAGACTACTGGACAGGGGACTGGCTACACCTTC; CDR3: CASKTTGQGTGYTF